This TCR beta chain was recovered during a study of human T cells and chemical hapten exposure. J was trimmed by 3 bases and V by 0 bases; bases with no gene match: 3. Germline V gives CDR1 SGHTA, CDR2 FQGNSA. CDR3 length: 16 amino acids. TCRdb used MiXCR to reprocess the RACE reads, holding one entry per CDR3 protein. The table shows 150,000 to 200,000 distinct CDR3 sequences, with 25% to 30% occurring only once. The time point is: patch test 3, about 24 weeks after DPC sensitization. The treatment: therapeutic diphenylcyclopropenone sensitization with weekly scalp DPC. Overall study results and limits: In the PT1 data, expanded TCR counts showed a positive correlation with patch test score.

This clonotype was counted a few times. Its specificity is unknown. The sequence was obtained from a woman between 18 and 29 years old with alopecia areata. Some clones in this sample may be carry-over from other donors' samples. The chain is built from TRBV7-2 and TRBJ2-3; 10 bases fit TRBD2. The material was whole blood, obtained in connection with sensitization to the hapten diphenylcyclopropenone (DPC). Here the CDR3 DNA reads TGTGCCAGCAGCTTAGCGCGTAGCGGGGGGACAGATACGCAGTATTTT. Translated: CASSLARSGGTDTQYF.